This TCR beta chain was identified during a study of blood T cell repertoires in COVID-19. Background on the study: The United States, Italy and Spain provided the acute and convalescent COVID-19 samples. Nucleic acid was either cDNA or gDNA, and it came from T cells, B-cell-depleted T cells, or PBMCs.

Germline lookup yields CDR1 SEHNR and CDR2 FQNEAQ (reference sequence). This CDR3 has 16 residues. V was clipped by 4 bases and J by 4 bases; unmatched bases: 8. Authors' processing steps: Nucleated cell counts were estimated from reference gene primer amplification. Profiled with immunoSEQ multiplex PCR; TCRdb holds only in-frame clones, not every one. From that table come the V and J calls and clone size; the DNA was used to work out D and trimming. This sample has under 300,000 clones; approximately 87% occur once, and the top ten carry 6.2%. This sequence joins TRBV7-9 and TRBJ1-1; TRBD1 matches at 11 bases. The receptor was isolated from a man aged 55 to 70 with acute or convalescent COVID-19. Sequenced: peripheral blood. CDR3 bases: TGTGCCAGCAGCTCTTCGACCGGGACAGGGGGCACTGAAGCTTTCTTT. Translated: CASSSSTGTGGTEAFF.